Shown below are 9 T cell receptor beta chains from a single sample sequenced in a study of technical replicates of blood from a handful of donors. TCRdb keeps only in-frame clones here, not all; method: immunoSEQ multiplex PCR. This sample has tens of thousands of clones, with roughly 98% found just once. What was sequenced was T cells isolated from PBMCs. The receptors come from a human donor in good health.

The gene calls are TRBV20-1 and TRBJ1-1, with TRBD1 matching 9 bases. This CDR3 comprises 11 residues. Per germline, CDR1 DFQATT and CDR2 SNEGSKA (reference sequence). Trimming removed 6 bases from V and 7 bases from J; junction bases left unmatched: 3. Written as DNA, the CDR3 is TGCAGTGCAACGGACAGGGGTGAAGCTTTCTTT. Translating it yields CSATDRGEAFF.

This rearrangement joins TRBV2 to TRBJ1-1; 9 nucleotides agree with TRBD1. The germline V gene encodes CDR1 SNHLY and CDR2 FYNNEI. The CDR3 is 11 residues long. V was pared by 7 bases and J by 8 bases, with 2 bases of the junction left unmatched. The CDR3 DNA reads TGTGCCAGCATGGGACAGGGAGAAGCTTTCTTT. This codes for CASMGQGEAFF.

This clone was recorded once. The J gene is TRBJ1-1, the V gene TRBV27, with D perhaps TRBD1 (5 bases). The CDR3 contains 15 residues. Between the trimmed V and J ends, which lost 7 bases and 8 bases, there was a span of 23 bases. In germline, CDR1 is MNHEY, CDR2 SMNVEV (reference sequence). The CDR3 here is CASTNIGGLGKEAFF. The DNA for the CDR3 is TGTGCCAGCACTAATATCGGGGGGTTGGGGAAAGAAGCTTTCTTT.

V usage is TRBV18 and J usage is TRBJ2-7, with a tentative D call TRBD2 (5 bases). Trimming removed 3 bases at V and 5 bases at J, with 14 bases between. Germline assignment: CDR1 KGHSH and CDR2 LQKENI. The CDR3 covers 14 residues. CDR3 protein: CASSPEAGFHEQYF. The DNA of the CDR3 is TGTGCCAGCTCACCCGAGGCGGGCTTCCACGAGCAGTACTTC.

This clone is a singleton in its sample. V usage is TRBV4-1 and J usage is TRBJ1-5, with D tentatively TRBD1 (5 bases). The CDR3 spans 17 residues. The germline gives CDR1 MGHRA, CDR2 YSYEKL. Trimming removed 4 bases at V and 1 base at J, with 17 bases between. CDR3 protein: CASSLGTREGSNQPQHF. The CDR3 nucleotides read TGCGCCAGCAGCCTAGGGACGCGGGAAGGAAGCAATCAGCCCCAGCATTTT.

This clone was observed once. The V gene is TRBV30, the J gene TRBJ2-2; 7 bases fit TRBD1. J was trimmed by 5 bases and V by 8 bases; bases with no gene match: 11. Germline V gene data show CDR1 as GTSNPN and CDR2 as SVGIG (reference sequence). CDR3 size: 14 residues. The CDR3 region is CANGRTGWTGELFF. The CDR3 region has the DNA TGTGCCAACGGACGGACAGGTTGGACCGGGGAGCTGTTTTTT.

CDR3 residues: CASSPGLAAYEQYF. CDR3 DNA: TGTGCCAGCTCACCGGGACTAGCGGCCTACGAGCAGTACTTC. This chain links TRBV18 with TRBJ2-7; TRBD2 matches at 11 bases. Unmatched junction bases numbered 0, after V lost 3 bases and J lost 2 bases. The CDR3 loop spans 14 amino acids. Germline V lookup: CDR1 KGHSH, CDR2 LQKENI.

J is TRBJ2-4 and V is TRBV28; 9 bases agree with TRBD1. V was pared by 4 bases and J by 0 bases, with 19 bases of the junction left unmatched. The CDR3 spans 21 residues. CDR1 and CDR2 (germline): MDHEN, SYDVKM. CDR3 nucleotide sequence: TGTGCCAGCAGTTCCCAACTATTCGGACAGGGGAAGTTAACAGCCAAAAACATTCAGTACTTC. This gives the protein CASSSQLFGQGKLTAKNIQYF.

The chain recombines TRBV13 with TRBJ1-2; TRBD1 matches 7 bases. From germline, CDR1 is PRHDT and CDR2 FYEKMQ (reference sequence). V gave up 5 bases and J gave up 5 bases; unmatched junction bases: 5. This CDR3 comprises 13 residues. For the CDR3, the DNA is TGTGCCAGCAGCCGGGACAGCCAATATGGCTACACCTTC. Protein: CASSRDSQYGYTF.